Listed here is a single T cell receptor beta chain. Its antigen is currently unknown. The data are from a study of CD8+CD57+ T cells in acquired aplastic anemia. Findings and limits, study-wide: Between patients and controls, CD8+ Simpson's diversity did not vary significantly. Patients shared approximately 30 CD8+ CDR3 sequences with controls.

V lost 5 bases, J lost 1 base, and 8 bases lay in between. CDR3 length: 13 amino acids. CDR1 and CDR2 from the germline V gene are SEHNR and FQNEAQ (reference sequence). Patients who underwent sequencing had shown CD8+CD57+ cell expansion by flow cytometry. None of the patients had been given any therapy when their blood was sampled. TCR beta VDJ and CDR3 profiling used genomic DNA as template. TCRdb re-called the reads through MiXCR, storing one row per CDR3 protein. In the table there are about 43,000 distinct CDR3 sequences, under 80% of which are singletons. This sequence was found in a human donor with aplastic anemia. Sample: sorted CD4+, CD8+, or CD8+CD57+ T cells (not recorded which) from PBMCs. The V and J genes are TRBV7-9 and TRBJ1-1; weak D call: TRBD1 (5 bases). As DNA, the CDR3 is TGTGCCAGCAGCCTCCAGGGGAACACTGAAGCTTTCTTT. The encoded protein is CASSLQGNTEAFF.